The following is a T cell receptor (beta chain) sequence with its context. This record comes from a study of T-cell reconstitution after alpha-beta-depleted transplantation in children. CDR1 and CDR2 from the germline V gene are SGHAT and FQNNGV. This CDR3 is 16 amino acids long. The junction had 12 bases not matched to a gene; V was cut back by 5 bases and J by 4 bases. Preparing the TCRbeta library involved the use of unique molecular identifiers. Each CDR3 protein is one row after TCRdb ran MiXCR on the PCR reads. The data hold more than 250,000 distinct CDR3 sequences, with 9.5% to 10% observed a single time.

The TCR sequence derives from a human donor who donated a stem cell graft to a child with SCID. Here the sequenced sample was PBMCs from the stem cell graft donor, taken from the stem cell graft. The gene calls are TRBV11-2 and TRBJ2-5; 8 bases are a match to TRBD2. CDR3 DNA: TGTGCCAGCAGCGGAAATCGGGGGGGCCGGGTAGAGACCCAGTACTTC. It specifies CASSGNRGGRVETQYF.